This is a list of T cell receptor beta chains from one sample in a study of neurological immune-mediated disorders. TCRdb processed the 5' RACE reads anew with MiXCR; each CDR3 protein has one entry. Of tens of thousands of distinct CDR3 sequences detected, 13% to 15% appear once; the ten largest clones hold roughly 6.8%. Specimen: PBMCs. All receptors derive from a woman aged 45-60 years in good health. The CDR3 runs from the conserved cysteine through the conserved F or W. The order of the fields is V gene, J gene, D gene, clone size, CDR3 protein, CDR3 DNA. A D gene is named only where the DNA matches it firmly. Size values are once, few and many counts, or a class for expanded clones, and some rows have none.

>TRBV5-1|TRBJ1-5|-|many
CASSSTPGPDQPQHF
TGCGCCAGCAGCTCCACACCGGGACCGGATCAGCCCCAGCATTTT
>TRBV5-1|TRBJ2-2|-|many
CASSITTTNTGELFF
TGCGCCAGCAGCATAACCACTACGAACACCGGGGAGCTGTTTTTT
>TRBV5-1|TRBJ1-5|-|many
CASSYYSNQPQHF
TGCGCCAGCAGCTATTATAGCAATCAGCCCCAGCATTTT
>TRBV10-2|TRBJ2-5|TRBD2|few
CASSEGGRGETQYF
TGCGCCAGCAGTGAGGGCGGGAGAGGAGAGACCCAGTACTTC
>TRBV20-1|TRBJ2-1|-|many
CSARVAGARGNNEQFF
TGCAGTGCTAGAGTCGCAGGGGCTAGGGGGAACAATGAGCAGTTCTTC
>TRBV5-5|TRBJ1-2|-|many
CASSRLAESNADGYTF
TGTGCCAGCAGCCGGTTGGCAGAATCCAATGCTGATGGCTACACCTTC
>TRBV3-1|TRBJ2-5|TRBD2|few
CASSQGWSGMIKEETQYF
TGTGCCAGCAGCCAAGGATGGAGCGGGATGATAAAAGAAGAGACCCAGTACTTC
>TRBV20-1|TRBJ2-7|TRBD2|many
CSAPSGGPTGEQYF
TGCAGTGCGCCTAGCGGGGGGCCTACGGGGGAGCAGTACTTC
>TRBV11-2|TRBJ2-1|TRBD2|many
CASSSTSGRNNEQFF
TGTGCCAGCAGCTCCACTAGCGGGAGAAACAATGAGCAGTTCTTC
>TRBV7-2|TRBJ1-5|-|many
CASTSHARALNQPQHF
TGTGCCAGCACCTCCCATGCCAGGGCCCTCAATCAGCCCCAGCATTTT
>TRBV5-5|TRBJ1-5|-|many
CASRYGPEYGPQHF
TGTGCCAGCAGGTACGGGCCTGAATATGGGCCCCAGCATTTT
>TRBV5-1|TRBJ2-7|TRBD2|many
CASSHRLAGEQYF
TGCGCCAGCAGCCATCGACTAGCAGGCGAGCAGTACTTC
>TRBV5-1|TRBJ1-2|-|few
CASSLSESSYGYTF
TGCGCCAGCTCTCTATCTGAGTCGTCCTATGGCTACACCTTC
>TRBV12-3/TRBV12-4|TRBJ1-5|-|many
CASSPRQDSNQPQHF
TGTGCCAGCAGTCCCCGACAAGATAGCAATCAGCCCCAGCATTTT
>TRBV5-6|TRBJ1-6|-|-
CASSLWAVPPNSPLHF
TGTGCCAGCAGCTTGTGGGCGGTCCCACCTAATTCACCCCTCCACTTT
>TRBV5-1|TRBJ2-1|-|many
CASSPGHPPPYNEQFF
TGCGCCAGCAGCCCCGGACATCCACCCCCATACAATGAGCAGTTCTTC
>TRBV11-2|TRBJ1-4|TRBD1|-
CASSPGTGRNEKLFF
TGTGCCAGCAGCCCTGGGACAGGAAGGAATGAAAAACTGTTTTTT
>TRBV5-1|TRBJ1-6|-|-
CASSPIGVEGNSPLHF
TGCGCCAGCAGCCCTATTGGGGTCGAGGGAAATTCACCCCTCCACTTT
>TRBV5-6|TRBJ2-5|-|many
CASTPARYWKTQYF
TGTGCCAGCACCCCGGCCCGGTATTGGAAGACCCAGTACTTC
>TRBV5-1|TRBJ2-7|TRBD1|many
CASSSTGTGAYEQYF
TGCGCCAGCAGCTCCACCGGGACAGGGGCCTACGAGCAGTACTTC
>TRBV20-1|TRBJ2-1|-|-
CSATPRLDEQFF
TGCAGTGCTACCCCCCGACTAGATGAGCAGTTCTTC
>TRBV5-1|TRBJ2-2|-|many
CASTVSPSSTGELFF
TGCGCCAGCACGGTCAGCCCGTCGAGTACCGGGGAGCTGTTTTTT
>TRBV29-1|TRBJ1-5|TRBD1|-
CSVAQGERQPQHF
TGCAGCGTTGCACAGGGGGAAAGGCAGCCCCAGCATTTT
>TRBV29-1|TRBJ1-2|-|many
CSVESPMGKGYGYTF
TGCAGCGTTGAAAGCCCTATGGGGAAAGGCTATGGCTACACCTTC
>TRBV20-1|TRBJ2-1|-|many
CSAGRTSYNEQFF
TGCAGTGCGGGGCGGACCTCCTACAATGAGCAGTTCTTC
>TRBV9|TRBJ1-3|TRBD1|many
CASSVTGASGNTIYF
TGTGCCAGCAGCGTTACAGGGGCATCCGGAAACACCATATATTTT
>TRBV7-6|TRBJ2-1|TRBD2|many
CASSPRTSGSTYNEQFF
TGTGCCAGCAGCCCGAGGACTAGCGGGTCTACCTACAATGAGCAGTTCTTC
>TRBV4-1|TRBJ2-2|TRBD1|many
CASSQDTGGFTGELFF
TGCGCCAGCAGCCAAGACACAGGGGGCTTCACCGGGGAGCTGTTTTTT
>TRBV5-1|TRBJ1-4|-|many
CASSFSGSSGEKLFF
TGCGCCAGCAGCTTCTCAGGTTCGTCTGGGGAAAAACTGTTTTTT
>TRBV20-1|TRBJ1-2|-|many
CSALERQGGALNYGYTF
TGCAGTGCTTTAGAGCGGCAGGGAGGGGCCTTGAACTATGGCTACACCTTC
>TRBV9|TRBJ1-2|-|-
CSSSVEARGNYGYTF
TGTTCCAGCAGCGTAGAGGCTAGGGGTAACTATGGCTACACCTTC
>TRBV3-1|TRBJ2-5|-|many
CASSHRRTRQETQYF
TGTGCCAGCAGCCATCGACGGACACGCCAAGAGACCCAGTACTTC